What follows are 21 T cell receptor beta chains derived from one specimen sequenced in a study of vaccination and CD4 T cells after COVID-19. Sample treatment: roughly 11-day PBMC culture with coronavirus spike peptide pools or control peptides (ViraFEST assay). From the unexposed donor, CD4+ T cells were collected ahead of the COVID-19 pandemic (2011-2018). Oncomine TCR Beta short-read sequencing was applied to DNA from cultured CD4+ T cells. One entry per CDR3 protein results from TCRdb running MiXCR on the PCR reads. The table shows under 8,500 distinct CDR3 sequences, with roughly 50% occurring only once. The antigens for these receptors are not known. The specimen was CD4+ T cells from blood, cultured in vitro. The source is a human donor in good health.

About this clonotype itself: A junction boundary mismatches the germline segment, possibly from a read error. The J gene is TRBJ2-7, the V gene TRBV2; no clear D gene. The CDR3 consists of 11 residues. Germline values: CDR1 SNHLY, CDR2 FYNNEI. The CDR3 region has the DNA TGTGCCAGCAGTGAAGGGGTCGAGCAGCACTTC. Translated, it gives CASSEGVEQHF.

The chain combines TRBV24-1 with TRBJ2-2; 7 nucleotides match TRBD1. Germline CDR1 KGHDR, CDR2 SFDVKD. V shed 7 bases, J shed 4 bases, and the junction held 5 bases outside the gene matches. The length of the CDR3 is 14 residues. In nucleotides, the CDR3 is TGTGCCACCAGCCAAGGGGGCGTCACCGGGGAGCTGTTTTTT. Amino acids: CATSQGGVTGELFF.

This clonotype has more than one count but fewer than ten. An end of the junction does not agree with germline; a read error may underlie this. As DNA, the CDR3 is TGCAGTGCTCGAGACACTAACTATGGCTACACCTTC. It yields the protein CSARDTNYGYTF. This sequence joins TRBV20-1 and TRBJ1-2; no clear D gene. This CDR3 region has 12 residues. The germline gives CDR1 DFQATT, CDR2 SNEGSKA (reference sequence).

The rearrangement uses TRBV28 and TRBJ2-7, with D possibly being TRBD2 (6 bases). Trimming shortened V by 5 bases and J by 1 base, and 9 bases separated the two germline ends. Germline values: CDR1 MDHEN, CDR2 SYDVKM. This CDR3 spans 13 amino acids. The CDR3 DNA reads TGTGCCAGCAGTCCCCGGGGGTCCTACGAGCAGTACTTC. It codes for CASSPRGSYEQYF.

V usage is TRBV7-9 and J usage is TRBJ1-4; maybe TRBD1 (5 bases). Germline assignment: CDR1 SEHNR and CDR2 FQNEAQ (reference sequence). The V end was cut by 4 bases, the J end by 4 bases, with 10 bases between. The CDR3 is 14 residues long. The CDR3 sequence is CASSSGTHNEKLFF. DNA of the CDR3: TGTGCCAGCAGCTCCGGGACCCATAATGAAAAACTGTTTTTT.

This chain connects TRBV6-1 to TRBJ1-5, with D possibly being TRBD1 (5 bases). CDR1 is MNHNS and CDR2 is SASEGT in the germline V gene. CDR3 length: 13 residues. Trimming left V 5 bases short and J 6 bases short, with 11 bases between. This CDR3 reads CASSQSRVQPQHF. CDR3 nucleotide sequence: TGTGCCAGCAGTCAATCCAGGGTTCAGCCCCAGCATTTT.

This chain links TRBV20-1 with TRBJ2-1; D possibly corresponds to TRBD2 (5 bases). CDR1 is DFQATT, CDR2 SNEGSKA, per germline (reference sequence). V was clipped by 6 bases and J by 9 bases, with 18 bases between them. The CDR3 has 13 amino acids. The CDR3 DNA is TGCAGTGCGAGGACTCGAGGTTTTGGTGAGCAGTTCTTC. It yields the protein CSARTRGFGEQFF.

CDR3 sequence reads: CATKNSQGSNQPQHF. The CDR3 DNA reads TGTGCCACCAAAAACTCACAGGGGAGCAATCAGCCCCAGCATTTT. The J gene is TRBJ1-5, the V gene TRBV6-1; 7 positions match TRBD1. The CDR3 totals 15 residues. With 10 bases clipped from V and 1 base from J, the junction kept 10 bases outside the gene matches. Germline-derived CDR1 and CDR2 are MNHNS and SASEGT.

This clonotype was counted between two and nine times. V usage is TRBV6-1 and J usage is TRBJ2-3; 7 nucleotides align to TRBD2. Trimming cost V 2 bases and J 7 bases; bases outside gene matches: 6. This CDR3 comprises 14 residues. From germline, CDR1 is MNHNS and CDR2 SASEGT. The CDR3 sequence is CASSEQAGFHTQYF. In nucleotides, the CDR3 is TGTGCCAGCAGTGAACAAGCGGGGTTCCATACGCAGTATTTT.

The chain links TRBV12-3 or TRBV12-4 to TRBJ1-6; 7 bases are shared with TRBD1. The CDR3 is 14 amino acids. V shed 6 bases, J shed 9 bases, and the junction held 8 bases outside the gene matches. The CDR3 bases are TGTGCCAGCAGGTCCCGGGACAGTACTTCACCCCTCCACTTT. Its translation is CASRSRDSTSPLHF.

A few counts support this clonotype. V and J are TRBV30 and TRBJ1-6, with TRBD1 as a possible D gene (6 bases). Germline V gives CDR1 GTSNPN, CDR2 SVGIG (reference sequence). V was clipped by 0 bases and J by 10 bases, with 13 bases between them. The CDR3 is 14 residues long. CDR3 in DNA: TGTGCCTGGAGTGTACCCGGGGGCGGGTCACCCCTCCACTTT. Translated, it gives CAWSVPGGGSPLHF.

This clonotype was recorded a few times. This chain connects TRBV6-1 to TRBJ2-2; weak D call: TRBD2 (5 bases). Trimming took 8 bases from V and 8 from J, leaving 15 bases between them. Germline assignment: CDR1 MNHNS and CDR2 SASEGT. The CDR3 is made up of 13 amino acids. The CDR3 DNA reads as TGTGCCAGCGGCGACTATGGTGGGGGGGAGCTGTTTTTT. Protein product: CASGDYGGGELFF.

The chain joins TRBV6-2 or TRBV6-3 to TRBJ2-2; 9 bases are shared with TRBD1. The germline CDR1 and CDR2 sequences are MNHEY and SVGEGT. This CDR3 contains 17 residues. V dropped 2 bases and J dropped 2; count of bases not matched to a gene: 6. As DNA, the CDR3 is TGTGCCAGCAGTTACCCGGGACAGGGCATTAACACCGGGGAGCTGTTTTTT. Amino acids: CASSYPGQGINTGELFF.

This clonotype was seen more than once but under ten times. The chain is built from TRBV12-3 or TRBV12-4 and TRBJ1-1; 7 positions agree with TRBD1. Losses at the gene ends were 3 bases for V and 4 bases for J; bases not matched to a gene: 5. CDR3 length: 14 residues. DNA for the CDR3: TGTGCCAGCAGTTTTGCAGGGGGGTCCACTGAAGCTTTCTTT. It codes for CASSFAGGSTEAFF.

This clonotype has more than one count but fewer than ten. V usage is TRBV20-1 and J usage is TRBJ2-5; D could derive from TRBD1 or TRBD2 (5 bases each). Germline CDR1 is DFQATT and CDR2 is SNEGSKA (reference sequence). This CDR3 spans 15 amino acids. Trimming pared 0 bases from V and 3 bases from J, leaving 14 bases between. CDR3 sequence: CSARDWGTTEETQYF. CDR3 nucleotide sequence: TGCAGTGCTAGAGATTGGGGGACCACGGAAGAGACCCAGTACTTC.

The gene calls are TRBV11-2 and TRBJ2-4, with D tentatively TRBD1 (6 bases). The CDR3 totals 16 residues. The V gene's germline CDR1 is SGHAT and CDR2 FQNNGV. Trimming stripped 5 bases from V and 0 bases from J, with 14 bases between. As DNA, the CDR3 is TGTGCCAGCAGCCCCCGGGGACAAATAGCCAAAAACATTCAGTACTTC. Protein sequence: CASSPRGQIAKNIQYF. Using reference TRBV11-2 and TRBJ2-4 for the parts outside the CDR3, the full variable domain is EAGVAQSPRYKIIEKRQSVAFWCNPISGHATLYWYQQILGQGPKLLIQFQNNGVVDDSQLPKDRFSAERLKGVDSTLKIQPAKLEDSAVYLCASSPRGQIAKNIQYFGAGTRLSVL.

This clonotype was found a few times. The chain couples TRBV6-1 to TRBJ1-1; the match to TRBD1 covers 8 bases. This CDR3 contains 15 residues. Losses at the gene ends were 8 bases for V and 5 bases for J; bases not matched to a gene: 13. Germline V gene lookup returns CDR1 MNHNS and CDR2 SASEGT. For the CDR3, the DNA is TGTGCCAGCGCGGAAGGGGACAGGCGGAGTACTGAAGCTTTCTTT. It yields the protein CASAEGDRRSTEAFF.

This clonotype occurred a few times. The chain is built from TRBV10-3 and TRBJ1-6, with D uncertain. The CDR3 is 14 residues long. Germline V gene sequence: CDR1 ENHRY, CDR2 SYGVKD. Trimming stripped 0 bases from V and 9 bases from J, with 9 bases between. The CDR3 sequence is CAISESTVTSPLHF. CDR3 nucleotide sequence: TGTGCCATCAGTGAGTCGACGGTGACTTCACCCCTCCACTTT.

The chain uses TRBV28 and TRBJ1-2, with D uncertain. Per the germline V gene, CDR1 is MDHEN and CDR2 is SYDVKM. The CDR3 sequence is 14 residues long. The V end lost 6 bases, the J end lost 8 bases, and 19 bases lay between the germline ends. The CDR3 DNA follows: TGTGCCAGCAGGCCCCCCCGGACCTCGGAGGGCTACACCTTC. Translated, it gives CASRPPRTSEGYTF.

This clonotype turned up a few times. The chain employs TRBV15 and TRBJ1-2; D remains unclear. V lost 0 bases and J 5 bases, leaving 10 bases between the germline ends. The CDR3 loop spans 14 amino acids. From germline, CDR1 is LNHNV and CDR2 YYDKDF (reference sequence). CDR3: CATSREGLNYGYTF. In nucleotides, the CDR3 is TGTGCCACCAGCAGAGAAGGCCTTAATTATGGCTACACCTTC.

The rearrangement uses TRBV7-2 and TRBJ2-3; 10 positions agree with TRBD2. The length of the CDR3 is 17 residues. Looked up from germline, CDR1 is SGHTA and CDR2 is FQGNSA. V shed 4 bases and J 3 bases; nucleotides not matched to a gene: 10. This CDR3 is CASSSKSGRAMTDTQYF. The CDR3, as DNA: TGTGCCAGCAGCTCGAAAAGCGGGAGGGCCATGACAGATACGCAGTATTTT.